This paragraph covers one T cell receptor (beta chain) sequence. As processed by the authors: Amplifying reference gene primers gave estimates of nucleated cell counts. Sequencing was performed with immunoSEQ multiplex PCR; in TCRdb, only in-frame clones are kept and a portion is missing. That table is the source of V, J and clone size, and D and trimming were worked out from the DNA. The sample shows fewer than 400,000 clones, 80% to 90% of them seen only once. The data originate from a study of blood T cell repertoires in COVID-19. Across the study: PBMCs, B-cell-depleted T cells, or T cells provided the cDNA or gDNA that made up the material.

V gave up 6 bases and J gave up 3 bases; unmatched junction bases: 6. The CDR3 contains 13 residues. From germline, CDR1 is SQVTM and CDR2 ANQGSEA. This TCR came from a man in his thirties or forties with active or convalescent COVID-19. The specimen sequenced was peripheral blood. The rearrangement joins TRBV29-1 to TRBJ2-3; 7 nucleotides match TRBD1. Here the CDR3 reads CSVPWTGTDTQYF. The DNA for the CDR3 is TGCAGCGTCCCCTGGACAGGTACAGATACGCAGTATTTT.